These 24 T cell receptor beta chains were all obtained from the same sample, sequenced in a study of control samples from healthy donors and cancer patients. Measured with immunoSEQ multiplex PCR; TCRdb has only the in-frame clones, and not every one. Of tens of thousands of clones listed, 65% to 80% are singletons. Sequenced material: PBMCs. Receptors originate from a man aged 55-75 years with head and neck cancer.

The rearrangement joins TRBV5-1 to TRBJ1-4; D is uncertain. Trimming pared 2 bases from V and 0 bases from J, leaving 8 bases between. The CDR3 contains 15 residues. Germline V gene data show CDR1 as SGHRS and CDR2 as YFSETQ. CDR3 in DNA: TGCGCCAGCAGCTTATACGGCCCAACTAATGAAAAACTGTTTTTT. Translated, it gives CASSLYGPTNEKLFF.

The sample holds a few counts of this clone. The CDR3 loop is CASRGTDYNEQFF. In DNA form, the CDR3 reads TGTGCCAGTAGAGGGACGGATTACAATGAGCAGTTCTTC. The chain has TRBV19 and TRBJ2-1; either TRBD1 or TRBD2 may supply D (5 bases each). In germline, CDR1 is LNHDA, CDR2 SQIVND (reference sequence). With 6 bases removed from V and 4 bases from J, the gap between germline ends came to 10 bases. The CDR3 sequence is 13 residues long.

The chain is built from TRBV3-1 (or the pseudogene TRBV3-2) and TRBJ2-3, with 11 bases identical to TRBD2. The length of the CDR3 is 17 residues. Germline lookup yields CDR1 LGHDT and CDR2 YNNKEL (reference sequence). V dropped 4 bases and J dropped 2; count of bases not matched to a gene: 8. CDR3 nucleotide sequence: TGTGCCAGCAGCCTAAGGTCGGGACTAGCGGTCACAGATACGCAGTATTTT. Translation gives CASSLRSGLAVTDTQYF.

The rearrangement uses TRBV7-3 and TRBJ2-1, with D unclear. V was clipped by 1 base and J by 2 bases, with 9 bases between them. The CDR3 is 15 amino acids. Per germline, CDR1 SGHTA and CDR2 FQGTGA. The CDR3 nucleotides are TGTGCCAGCAGCTTAAATCCAGTAGCCTACAATGAGCAGTTCTTC. Translated: CASSLNPVAYNEQFF.

The rearrangement uses TRBV7-6 and TRBJ2-5, with 9 positions matching TRBD2. Losses at the gene ends were 6 bases for V and 0 bases for J; bases not matched to a gene: 11. CDR1 SGHVS and CDR2 FNYEAQ come from the germline V gene. The CDR3 is 17 residues long. CDR3 nucleotide sequence: TGTGCCAGCAGTCAGAGGGGACTAGCCCAGTACCAAGAGACCCAGTACTTC. This codes for CASSQRGLAQYQETQYF. Together with reference TRBV7-6 and TRBJ2-5, the CDR3 gives the full variable domain: GAGVSQSPRYKVTKRGQDVALRCDPISGHVSLYWYRQALGQGPEFLTYFNYEAQQDKSGLPNDRFSAERPEGSISTLTIQRTEQRDSAMYRCASSQRGLAQYQETQYFGPGTRLLVL.

The rearrangement uses TRBV6-5 and TRBJ1-3; D remains ambiguous. The CDR3 spans 16 residues. Germline CDR1 is MNHEY and CDR2 is SVGAGI. The V end lost 2 bases, the J end lost 0 bases, and 11 bases lay between the germline ends. CDR3 region: CASSYGGSGSGNTIYF. Here the CDR3 DNA reads TGTGCCAGCAGTTACGGTGGTTCGGGCTCTGGAAACACCATATATTTT.

The CDR3: CASSLESGTGASYTF. The CDR3 DNA is TGTGCCAGCAGCTTGGAATCTGGGACAGGGGCGAGCTACACCTTC. The rearrangement links TRBV5-4 to TRBJ1-2, with TRBD1 matching 10 bases. The CDR3 spans 15 residues. J gave up 9 bases and V 0 bases, and 8 bases lay outside the gene matches. The germline CDR1 and CDR2 sequences are SGHNT and YYREEE (reference sequence).

The DNA for the CDR3 is TGTGCCAGCAGTTACTCGAGTGCTAGCGGCACAGATACGCAGTATTTT. Protein sequence: CASSYSSASGTDTQYF. This rearrangement joins TRBV6-5 to TRBJ2-3; maybe TRBD2 (6 bases). The CDR3 contains 16 residues. Trimming removed 0 bases at V and 1 base at J, with 11 bases between. In germline, CDR1 is MNHEY, CDR2 SVGAGI.

This chain links TRBV23-1 with TRBJ2-7; TRBD2 aligns across 14 bases. TRBV23-1 is an open reading frame whose function is uncertain. V lost 3 bases, J lost 1 base, and 5 bases stayed unmatched. The CDR3 spans 17 residues. This CDR3 reads CASSHLRTSGRSYEQYF. In nucleotides, the CDR3 is TGCGCCAGCAGTCATCTCCGGACTAGCGGGAGGTCCTACGAGCAGTACTTC.

The rearrangement links TRBV28 to TRBJ1-3; TRBD1 aligns across 7 bases. This CDR3 spans 14 amino acids. The germline V gene encodes CDR1 MDHEN and CDR2 SYDVKM. The J segment lost 2 bases and the V segment lost 7 bases, leaving 5 bases of the junction unmatched. The CDR3 is CASTADRAGNTIYF. The CDR3, as DNA: TGTGCCAGCACGGCTGACAGGGCTGGAAACACCATATATTTT.

The rearrangement joins TRBV15 to TRBJ1-6, with D possibly TRBD1 on 6 matching bases. Germline-derived CDR1 and CDR2 are LNHNV and YYDKDF (reference sequence). Trimming took off 3 bases at V and 13 bases at J, with 19 bases between the two ends. This CDR3 spans 15 amino acids. CDR3 loop: CATSSEVQGVFPLHF. The CDR3 DNA is TGTGCCACCAGCAGTGAAGTACAGGGAGTTTTTCCCCTCCACTTT.

In this sample, this clone turned up a few times. V is TRBV7-2 and J is TRBJ2-3, with unresolved D. This CDR3 spans 14 amino acids. V shed 0 bases and J shed 4 bases, with 8 bases lying between them. Germline values: CDR1 SGHTA, CDR2 FQGNSA. CDR3 in DNA: TGTGCCAGCAGCTTAGCGGCATATGCAGATACGCAGTATTTT. This encodes CASSLAAYADTQYF.

The chain joins TRBV19 to TRBJ2-7; D is unresolved. Trimming took off 3 bases at V and 6 bases at J, with 15 bases between the two ends. The CDR3 covers 14 residues. The germline V gene encodes CDR1 LNHDA and CDR2 SQIVND (reference sequence). CDR3 in amino acids: CASSITAGVSEQYF. The DNA for the CDR3 is TGTGCCAGTAGTATTACCGCCGGTGTTAGCGAGCAGTACTTC.

The V call is TRBV6-6, the J call TRBJ1-2; D is ambiguous. Deletions cut 2 bases from V and 1 base from J, with 2 bases between. The CDR3 has 12 residues. Per the germline V gene, CDR1 is MNHNY and CDR2 is SVGAGI (reference sequence). The CDR3 spells CASSYSNYGYTF. The CDR3 DNA reads TGTGCCAGCAGTTACAGTAACTATGGCTACACCTTC.

The rearrangement uses TRBV7-2 and TRBJ2-7; TRBD1 agrees at 8 bases. The germline V gene has CDR1 SGHTA and CDR2 FQGNSA. The CDR3 totals 15 residues. With V trimmed by 3 bases and J by 6 bases, 10 bases remained unmatched. The CDR3 DNA is TGTGCCAGCAGCTTCACGACAGGGGTCTTTGGCGAGCAGTACTTC. Translating it yields CASSFTTGVFGEQYF.

This clone was found once. The chain combines TRBV6-2 or TRBV6-3 with TRBJ2-1; D is unclear. CDR1 is MNHEY, CDR2 SVGEGT, per germline. V lost 4 bases and J lost 0, with 7 bases in between. This CDR3 is built from 14 residues. For the CDR3, the DNA is TGTGCCAGCAGTTTCAGCAGCTCCTACAATGAGCAGTTCTTC. It yields the protein CASSFSSSYNEQFF.

The rearrangement joins TRBV5-1 to TRBJ1-5; perhaps TRBD1 as D (5 bases). This CDR3 is 14 amino acids long. Looked up from germline, CDR1 is SGHRS and CDR2 is YFSETQ. V lost 4 bases to trimming and J lost 5 bases, with 13 bases between them. The CDR3 DNA sequence: TGCGCCAGCAGCCCCGGACAAAGGGATCAGCCCCAGCATTTT. This encodes CASSPGQRDQPQHF.

This sequence joins TRBV7-3 and TRBJ2-6; possibly TRBD1 for D (5 bases). Trimming shortened V by 4 bases and J by 4 bases, and 11 bases separated the two germline ends. Germline V gives CDR1 SGHTA, CDR2 FQGTGA. The CDR3 has 15 amino acids. CDR3 nucleotides: TGTGCCAGCAGCTCCAGGGCTGGCGGGGCCAACGTCCTGACTTTC. Its protein is CASSSRAGGANVLTF. Based on the CDR3 plus reference TRBV7-3 and TRBJ2-6, the full variable domain is GAGVSQTPSNKVTEKGKYVELRCDPISGHTALYWYRQSLGQGPEFLIYFQGTGAADDSGLPNDRFFAVRPEGSVSTLKIQRTERGDSAVYLCASSSRAGGANVLTFGAGSRLTVL.

This chain links TRBV7-2 with TRBJ1-1; D is undetermined. V was clipped by 2 bases and J by 0 bases, with 4 bases between them. This CDR3 has 13 amino acids. Germline V lookup: CDR1 SGHTA, CDR2 FQGNSA. CDR3 protein: CASSLSLNTEAFF. Here the CDR3 DNA reads TGTGCCAGCAGCTTATCGTTGAACACTGAAGCTTTCTTT.

This clone has just one count. The gene calls are TRBV5-1 and TRBJ2-3; 8 bases line up with TRBD2. The ends lost 0 bases at V and 1 base at J; junction bases unmatched: 4. Germline V gene data show CDR1 as SGHRS and CDR2 as YFSETQ. This CDR3 comprises 16 residues. The CDR3 loop reads CASSLGLAGGTDTQYF. DNA of the CDR3: TGCGCCAGCAGCTTGGGGCTAGCGGGTGGCACAGATACGCAGTATTTT. Combining the CDR3 with reference TRBV5-1 and TRBJ2-3 gives the whole variable domain KAGVTQTPRYLIKTRGQQVTLSCSPISGHRSVSWYQQTPGQGLQFLFEYFSETQRNKGNFPGRFSGRQFSNSRSEMNVSTLELGDSALYLCASSLGLAGGTDTQYFGPGTRLTVL.

The chain couples TRBV2 to TRBJ2-3; D is ambiguous. From germline, CDR1 is SNHLY and CDR2 FYNNEI. This CDR3 has 15 residues. V was clipped by 4 bases and J by 4 bases, with 15 bases between them. The CDR3 sequence: CASSVRANGADTQYF. The CDR3 DNA reads TGTGCCAGCAGTGTTCGGGCGAACGGCGCAGATACGCAGTATTTT.

This clone was observed a single time. The CDR3 DNA is TGTGCCAGCAGCCAAGGTTGGCAAGAGACCCAGTACTTC. Translation gives CASSQGWQETQYF. The gene calls are TRBV6-6 and TRBJ2-5; D ambiguous. CDR1 is MNHNY, CDR2 SVGAGI, per germline (reference sequence). The CDR3 length is 13 residues. V lost 6 bases to trimming and J lost 2 bases, with 10 bases between them.

The chain is built from TRBV5-1 and TRBJ1-1, with D maybe TRBD1 (5 bases). Trimming cost V 2 bases and J 1 base, with 15 bases left between them. The CDR3 consists of 16 residues. Looked up from germline, CDR1 is SGHRS and CDR2 is YFSETQ. CDR3 coding DNA: TGCGCCAGCAGCTTTAGGTCGGGGGTCCCGAACACTGAAGCTTTCTTT. The encoded protein is CASSFRSGVPNTEAFF.

Notes on this clone: The junction and the germline gene differ at one end; a read error may be behind it. V usage is TRBV7-3 and J usage is TRBJ2-1, with D perhaps assigned TRBD1 or TRBD2 (5 bases each). Germline CDR1 reads SGHTA; CDR2 reads FQGTGA. The CDR3 covers 15 residues. DNA of the CDR3: TGTGCCAGCGGCTTGGGCAGGGACCTTTTAAGCGAGCAGTTCTTC. It codes for CASGLGRDLLSEQFF.